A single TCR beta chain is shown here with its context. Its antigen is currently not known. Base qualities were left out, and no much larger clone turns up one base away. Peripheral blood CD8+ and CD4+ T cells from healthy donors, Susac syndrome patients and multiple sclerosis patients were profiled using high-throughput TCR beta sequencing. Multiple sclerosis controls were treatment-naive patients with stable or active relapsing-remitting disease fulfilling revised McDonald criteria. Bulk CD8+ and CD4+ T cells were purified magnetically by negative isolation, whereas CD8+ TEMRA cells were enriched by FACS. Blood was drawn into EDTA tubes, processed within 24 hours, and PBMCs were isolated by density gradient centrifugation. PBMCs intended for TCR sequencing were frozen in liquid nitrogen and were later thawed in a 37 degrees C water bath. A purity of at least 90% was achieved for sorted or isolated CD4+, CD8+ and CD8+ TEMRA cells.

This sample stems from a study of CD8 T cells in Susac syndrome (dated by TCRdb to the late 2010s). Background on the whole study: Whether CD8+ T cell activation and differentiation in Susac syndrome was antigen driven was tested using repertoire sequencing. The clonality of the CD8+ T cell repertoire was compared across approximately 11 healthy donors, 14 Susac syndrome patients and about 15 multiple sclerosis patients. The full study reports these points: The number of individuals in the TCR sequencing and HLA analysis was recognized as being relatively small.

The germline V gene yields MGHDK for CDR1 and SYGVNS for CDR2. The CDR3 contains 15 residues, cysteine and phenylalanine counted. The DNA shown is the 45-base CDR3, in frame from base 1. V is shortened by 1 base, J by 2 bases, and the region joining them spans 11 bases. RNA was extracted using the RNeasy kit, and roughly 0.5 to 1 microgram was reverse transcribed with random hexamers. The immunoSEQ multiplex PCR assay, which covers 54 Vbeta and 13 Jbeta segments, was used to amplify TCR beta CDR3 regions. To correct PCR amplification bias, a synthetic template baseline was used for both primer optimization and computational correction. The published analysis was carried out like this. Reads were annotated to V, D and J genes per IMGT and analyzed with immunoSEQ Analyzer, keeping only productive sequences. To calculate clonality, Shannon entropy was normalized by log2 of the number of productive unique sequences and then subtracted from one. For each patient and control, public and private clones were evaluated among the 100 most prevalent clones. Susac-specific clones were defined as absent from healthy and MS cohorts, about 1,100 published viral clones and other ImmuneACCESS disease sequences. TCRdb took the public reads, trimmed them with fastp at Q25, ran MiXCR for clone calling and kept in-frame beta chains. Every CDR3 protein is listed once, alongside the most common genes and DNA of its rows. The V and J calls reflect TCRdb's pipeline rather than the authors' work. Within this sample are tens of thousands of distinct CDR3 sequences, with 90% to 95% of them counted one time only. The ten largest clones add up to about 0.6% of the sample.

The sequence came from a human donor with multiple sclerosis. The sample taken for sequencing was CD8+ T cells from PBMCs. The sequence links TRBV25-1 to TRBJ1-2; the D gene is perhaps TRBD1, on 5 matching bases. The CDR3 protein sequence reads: CASSEFREGNYGYTF. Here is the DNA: TGTGCCAGCAGTGAATTTCGGGAGGGGAACTATGGCTACACCTTC.